This TCR beta chain was captured by sequencing in a study of control samples from healthy donors and cancer patients. Here immunoSEQ multiplex PCR was the method, and the copy in TCRdb shows in-frame clones only, minus some. This sample has roughly 120,000 clones, with approximately 87% found just once. CDR3 size: 12 residues. Trimming took 8 bases from V and 0 from J, leaving 8 bases between them. Germline assignment: CDR1 SNHLY and CDR2 FYNNEI. V gene TRBV2 combines with J gene TRBJ2-7; D possibly uses TRBD1 or TRBD2 (5 bases each). Sequencing was carried out using blood. The clonotype comes from a man aged 25 to 40 in good health. CDR3 DNA: TGTGCCAGCGAGAGGGGCTCCTACGAGCAGTACTTC. It codes for CASERGSYEQYF.